A single sample gave rise to the 5 T cell receptor beta chains below, sequenced in a study of blood T cell repertoires in COVID-19. Profiling relied on immunoSEQ multiplex PCR, and the TCRdb table lists in-frame clones only, not all of them. Of under 200,000 clones in the sample, more than 75% were seen once. Sequenced input: peripheral blood. The source is a middle-aged man with active or convalescent COVID-19.

The chain uses TRBV30 and TRBJ1-5; possibly TRBD1 for D (6 bases). The ends were cut back, 0 bases at V and 7 bases at J, with 13 bases in the middle. The CDR3 totals 14 residues. Per the germline V gene, CDR1 is GTSNPN and CDR2 is SVGIG (reference sequence). The CDR3 DNA follows: TGTGCCTGGAGTGTACAGGGAAATATCCAGCCCCAGCATTTT. Translating it yields CAWSVQGNIQPQHF.

Only one count was recorded for this clone. The V gene is TRBV28, the J gene TRBJ2-6; TRBD1 matches at 7 bases. The CDR3 spans 18 residues. The V and J ends lost 3 bases and 0 bases, in that order; junction bases with no gene match: 8. In germline, CDR1 is MDHEN, CDR2 SYDVKM. CDR3: CASSLAAGGFSGANVLTF. CDR3 nucleotide sequence: TGTGCCAGCAGTTTGGCAGCAGGGGGATTCTCTGGGGCCAACGTCCTGACTTTC.

CDR3 in amino acids: CASSRRRDLSSYEQYF. The CDR3 DNA reads TGTGCCAGCAGCCGGCGCCGGGATCTTAGCTCCTACGAGCAGTACTTC. The rearrangement joins TRBV13 to TRBJ2-7, with D maybe TRBD2 (5 bases). Germline V gives CDR1 PRHDT, CDR2 FYEKMQ (reference sequence). The V end lost 5 bases, the J end lost 0 bases, and 17 bases lay between the germline ends. The CDR3 sequence is 16 residues long.

The V call is TRBV28, the J call TRBJ2-1, with 12 bases aligning to TRBD2. V trimming: 8 bases; J trimming: 1 base; junction bases outside the gene matches: 12. CDR1 is MDHEN, CDR2 SYDVKM, per germline. CDR3 size: 18 residues. The CDR3 loop is CASASRTSGKDSYNEQFF. The DNA of the CDR3 is TGTGCCAGCGCCTCCCGGACTAGCGGGAAGGATTCCTACAATGAGCAGTTCTTC.

The V gene is TRBV29-1, the J gene TRBJ1-1, with D possibly TRBD1 on 5 matching bases. The V gene lost 2 bases and the J gene lost 4 bases, with 20 bases spanning the gap. The germline CDR1 and CDR2 sequences are SQVTM and ANQGSEA. The CDR3 extends over 16 amino acids. CDR3 sequence: CSVEQGIRAMGTEAFF. In DNA form, the CDR3 reads TGCAGCGTTGAACAGGGCATAAGGGCAATGGGCACTGAAGCTTTCTTT.